The present T cell receptor beta chain was sequenced within a study of T cell responses to AZD1222 COVID-19 vaccine. The protocol was immunoSEQ multiplex PCR, while the TCRdb copy is restricted to in-frame clones and leaves out a portion. This table holds roughly 70,000 clones, approximately 90% found once. The ends were cut back, 5 bases at V and 5 bases at J, with 10 bases in the middle. The CDR3 runs 13 residues. This clone was picked up one time. The specimen was peripheral blood, collected 28 days after the second dose of the MenACWY control vaccine. The chain recombines TRBV12-3 or TRBV12-4 with TRBJ1-5; TRBD1 might be the D (5 bases). This sequence originates from an adult who received the MenACWY meningococcal vaccine as a control. CDR3 nucleotides: TGTGCCAGCAGTCTCCGGGGGGATCAGCCCCAGCATTTT. Amino acids: CASSLRGDQPQHF.